This entry lists 3 T cell receptor beta chains sequenced from one sample in a study of response to subunit inactivated influenza vaccine (dated by TCRdb to 2017 to 2018). Preparation of the library involved RT-PCR. Reads for this sample came from an Illumina HiSeq 2500. TCRdb handled the public reads itself, with Q25 trimming in fastp and clone calling in MiXCR, and kept productive beta chains. Rows merge per CDR3 protein into single entries with the most common DNA and genes. This sample is represented by about 180,000 distinct CDR3 sequences; about a tenth of them were singletons. The ten largest account for approximately 11% of the sample. Sequencing was performed on non-naive T cells sorted from PBMCs, taken on the day of vaccination. Per the publication, the cell subset or site label means: memory T cell fraction. Source of these receptors: a man between 50 and 59 years old who received an inactivated influenza vaccine. Donor details come from another sample of the same person, matched by shared clones.

Turning to this clonotype: The junction differs from germline at one of its ends, possibly a read error. This chain joins TRBV7-2 and TRBJ2-5; D uncertain. Germline CDR1 SGHTA, CDR2 FQGNSA. This CDR3 spans 14 amino acids. The CDR3 DNA reads TGTGTCAGCAGCTTATCAGCGATACAAGAGACCCAGTATTTC. It codes for CVSSLSAIQETQYF.

The chain joins TRBV20-1 to TRBJ2-7, with 7 positions matching TRBD1. Germline V lookup: CDR1 DFQATT, CDR2 SNEGSKA (reference sequence). The CDR3 loop spans 13 amino acids. Trimming took 7 bases from V and 5 from J; bases not matched to a gene: 11. The CDR3 region is CSGRQGTFHEQYF. In nucleotides, the CDR3 is TGCAGTGGAAGACAGGGAACTTTCCACGAGCAGTACTTC.

This chain uses TRBV18 with TRBJ2-1, with D possibly being TRBD1 (7 bases). The CDR3 is 17 residues long. The germline V gene encodes CDR1 KGHSH and CDR2 LQKENI. Trimming cost V 6 bases and J 5 bases, with 23 bases left between them. The chain's CDR3 is CASSQRTGGKGDNEQFF. The CDR3 region has the DNA TGTGCCAGCTCGCAAAGGACAGGCGGGAAGGGAGACAATGAGCAGTTCTTC.